Shown below are 24 T cell receptor beta chains from a single sample sequenced in a study of blood T cells in healthy people across ages. The second PCR ran roughly 7 to 12 cycles with a sample-barcoded 5' primer and J-beta primers. TCRdb fed the 5' RACE reads into MiXCR, producing one record per CDR3 protein. The table lists about 1.7 million distinct CDR3 sequences, 28% of them singletons. The sample consisted of blood. The receptors come from a woman under 40 in good health.

The V gene is TRBV20-1, the J gene TRBJ1-2; 7 positions agree with TRBD1. This CDR3 has 12 amino acids. Germline loops: CDR1 DFQATT, CDR2 SNEGSKA (reference sequence). The V segment lost 6 bases and the J segment 7 bases; nucleotides outside the gene matches: 8. CDR3 nucleotide sequence: TGCAGTGCAGGATTCGACAGGGCTGGCTACACCTTC. Amino acid sequence: CSAGFDRAGYTF.

Only a few counts were recorded for this clonotype. This sequence joins TRBV29-1 and TRBJ2-1, with 7 nucleotides matching TRBD2. V lost 4 bases, J lost 8 bases, and 11 bases stayed unmatched. The CDR3 spans 14 residues. Germline V gene data show CDR1 as SQVTM and CDR2 as ANQGSEA. The CDR3 spells CSVGEGTVWDEQFF. In DNA form, the CDR3 reads TGCAGCGTTGGGGAGGGGACCGTCTGGGATGAGCAGTTCTTC.

In the case of this clonotype: At one boundary the junction diverges from the germline segment, which might be a read error. The chain recombines TRBV27 with TRBJ2-5; TRBD2 agrees at 7 bases. The CDR3 covers 15 residues. CDR1 and CDR2 (germline): MNHEY, SMNVEV (reference sequence). CDR3 in amino acids: CAISPRMKGREIQYF. CDR3 nucleotides: TGTGCCATCAGTCCCCGAATGAAGGGGAGGGAGATCCAGTACTTC.

This clonotype was seen only a few times. An end of the junction differs from the germline gene, which may be a read error. DNA of the CDR3: TGTGCCAGCACCCTAGGGACTAGCGTTTTCGAGCGGTACTTC. Amino acid sequence: CASTLGTSVFERYF. The V call is TRBV5-5, the J call TRBJ2-7; TRBD2 matches 10 bases. Germline CDR1 is SGHKS and CDR2 is YYEKEE (reference sequence). CDR3 length: 14 amino acids.

Notes on this clonotype: One base away lies a much larger clone, so this may be a sequencing read error. This sequence joins TRBV12-3 or TRBV12-4 and TRBJ2-4, with D perhaps matching TRBD2 (6 bases). This CDR3 spans 14 amino acids. V shed 8 bases and J shed 13 bases, with 24 bases lying between them. The CDR3 protein is CASSPGLNGREQYF. CDR3 in DNA: TGTGCCAGCTCCCCGGGACTGAATGGCAGGGAGCAGTACTTC.

This clonotype was counted a few times. V is TRBV9 and J is TRBJ2-3; D is possibly TRBD2 (6 bases). CDR3 size: 17 residues. In germline, CDR1 is SGDLS, CDR2 YYNGEE. V shed 0 bases and J shed 4 bases, with 18 bases lying between them. CDR3 coding DNA: TGTGCCAGCAGCGTAGCGAATTACGGCGGGGAGGCAGATACGCAGTATTTT. Encoded protein: CASSVANYGGEADTQYF.

This clonotype has at least ten counts. This chain connects TRBV6-1 to TRBJ2-7; D perhaps matches TRBD1 (6 bases). CDR3 length: 14 residues. V lost 4 bases and J 2 bases, leaving 12 bases between the germline ends. Germline lookup yields CDR1 MNHNS and CDR2 SASEGT. Here the CDR3 reads CASSGQGPPYEQYF. The DNA of the CDR3 is TGTGCCAGCAGTGGTCAGGGGCCCCCCTACGAGCAGTACTTC.

This chain joins TRBV24-1 and TRBJ2-1; no reliable D call. Trimming removed 9 bases at V and 8 bases at J, with 16 bases between. Germline V CDR1 and CDR2: KGHDR, SFDVKD. The CDR3 runs to 13 residues. The CDR3, as DNA: TGTGCCACCGGCAGGACGGGCCTCGATGAGCAGTTCTTC. It encodes CATGRTGLDEQFF.

This clonotype came up a few times. The V gene is TRBV5-4, the J gene TRBJ2-1, with D uncertain. The length of the CDR3 is 13 residues. CDR1 and CDR2 (germline): SGHNT, YYREEE (reference sequence). V was pared by 1 base and J by 6 bases, with 8 bases between. The CDR3: CASSLPATNEQFF. CDR3 nucleotide sequence: TGTGCCAGCAGCTTGCCAGCCACCAATGAGCAGTTCTTC. Full variable domain (outside the CDR3, taken from reference TRBV5-4 and TRBJ2-1): ETGVTQSPTHLIKTRGQQVTLRCSSQSGHNTVSWYQQALGQGPQFIFQYYREEENGRGNFPPRFSGLQFPNYSSELNVNALELDDSALYLCASSLPATNEQFFGPGTRLTVL.

This clonotype has just a few counts. The V call is TRBV7-2, the J call TRBJ1-2, with 9 positions matching TRBD1. The CDR3 extends over 15 amino acids. In germline, CDR1 is SGHTA, CDR2 FQGNSA. Trimming took 1 base from V and 6 from J; bases not matched to a gene: 6. The CDR3 region has the DNA TGTGCCAGCAGCTTAGGGGACAGGGTTATGGATGGCTACACCTTC. Translated, it gives CASSLGDRVMDGYTF. The whole variable domain, filled in from reference TRBV7-2 and TRBJ1-2, reads GAGVSQSPSNKVTEKGKDVELRCDPISGHTALYWYRQSLGQGLEFLIYFQGNSAPDKSGLPSDRFSAERTGGSVSTLTIQRTQQEDSAVYLCASSLGDRVMDGYTFGSGTRLTVV.

This clonotype was recorded a few times. The chain couples TRBV7-2 to TRBJ1-3; tentative D call: TRBD1 (5 bases). V was trimmed by 4 bases and J by 3 bases, leaving 10 bases between them. Germline CDR1 is SGHTA and CDR2 is FQGNSA. CDR3 length: 14 residues. The CDR3 region has the DNA TGTGCCAGCAGCTCCCAGGGATATGGAAACACCATATATTTT. Protein sequence: CASSSQGYGNTIYF.

This clonotype came up a few times. The CDR3 nucleotides read TGTGCCACCAGTGAGGAACAGGGGAAACAAGAGACCCAGTACTTC. Residues: CATSEEQGKQETQYF. The chain joins TRBV24-1 to TRBJ2-5; 7 bases map to TRBD1. The V gene end was trimmed by 4 bases and the J gene end by 2 bases; junction bases not matched to a gene: 6. The CDR3 covers 15 residues. From germline, CDR1 is KGHDR and CDR2 SFDVKD.

This clonotype was detected a few times. This chain's CDR3 is CASSGAAVSGANVLTF. In nucleotides, the CDR3 is TGTGCCAGTAGTGGAGCTGCCGTCTCTGGGGCCAACGTCCTGACTTTC. The chain links TRBV19 to TRBJ2-6, with D hard to call. Germline V gives CDR1 LNHDA, CDR2 SQIVND (reference sequence). The CDR3 is 16 amino acids. V lost 5 bases to trimming and J lost 0 bases, with 11 bases between them.

The chain recombines TRBV5-1 with TRBJ2-3; D may be TRBD1 (5 bases). The CDR3 totals 19 residues. V was clipped by 4 bases and J by 0 bases, with 24 bases between them. Looked up from germline, CDR1 is SGHRS and CDR2 is YFSETQ. CDR3 amino acids: CASSPQGLTIPRSTDTQYF. For the CDR3, the DNA is TGCGCCAGCAGCCCTCAGGGCCTTACAATTCCTCGAAGCACAGATACGCAGTATTTT.

This clonotype has just a few counts. Being one base from a much bigger clone, this may be a read error. The chain combines TRBV4-1 with TRBJ2-1; the D is unclear. The CDR3 has 15 amino acids. Looked up from germline, CDR1 is MGHRA and CDR2 is YSYEKL. This CDR3 is CAGSQNTNSYNEQFF. DNA for the CDR3: TGCGCCGGCAGCCAAAATACTAACTCCTACAATGAGCAGTTCTTC.

The sample holds many counts of this clonotype. V usage is TRBV14 and J usage is TRBJ2-7; a possible D gene is TRBD2 (5 bases). CDR3 size: 16 residues. CDR1 and CDR2 from the germline V gene are SGHDN and FVKESK. Trimming removed 1 base at V and 4 bases at J, with 17 bases between. CDR3 amino acids: CASSQAGPGSLYEQYF. Written as DNA, the CDR3 is TGTGCCAGCAGCCAAGCGGGTCCGGGATCTCTATACGAGCAGTACTTC.

This clonotype was seen only a few times. V is TRBV7-6 and J is TRBJ2-5; unclear D gene. This CDR3 contains 14 residues. Germline assignment: CDR1 SGHVS and CDR2 FNYEAQ. V dropped 7 bases and J dropped 5 bases, with 17 bases sitting between them. The CDR3 region has the DNA TGTGCCAGCACTACTTCCTCCGGGTGGGAGACCCAGTACTTC. This encodes CASTTSSGWETQYF.

This chain joins TRBV5-4 and TRBJ2-5; 7 nucleotides agree with TRBD1. Germline loops: CDR1 SGHNT, CDR2 YYREEE (reference sequence). The V gene end was trimmed by 3 bases and the J gene end by 4 bases; junction bases not matched to a gene: 6. CDR3 length: 14 residues. CDR3 in amino acids: CASSSKTGRETQYF. The CDR3 nucleotides are TGTGCCAGCAGCTCGAAGACAGGGCGAGAGACCCAGTACTTC.

On this clonotype: This may come from a read error, since a much larger clone is one base off. The chain employs TRBV7-2 and TRBJ1-5; D uncertain. Trimming removed 7 bases at V and 7 bases at J, with 20 bases between. Germline V gives CDR1 SGHTA, CDR2 FQGNSA. The CDR3 is 15 residues long. In nucleotides, the CDR3 is TGTGCCAGCAACTCACAGCCTGATTCGGGGCAGCCCCAGCATTTT. It encodes CASNSQPDSGQPQHF.

This clonotype was counted a few times. The chain carries TRBV29-1 and TRBJ1-2; perhaps TRBD1 as D (5 bases). V was cut by 6 bases and J by 2 bases, with 13 bases left in between. Germline V CDR1 and CDR2: SQVTM, ANQGSEA. The CDR3 is made up of 13 amino acids. CDR3 nucleotides: TGCAGCGTGGCGGACAACAAGAACTATGGCTACACCTTC. The encoded protein is CSVADNKNYGYTF.

About this clonotype itself: A much bigger clone sits one base away, suggesting this may be a read error. The V gene is TRBV4-3, the J gene TRBJ2-1; D remains unclear. The germline V gene encodes CDR1 LGHNA and CDR2 YSLEER. The CDR3 runs to 14 residues. V was shortened by 3 bases and J by 10 bases, with 16 bases between the two germline ends. The CDR3 DNA is TGCGCCAGCAGCCAGTCACGGTGGGGTTACGAGCAGTTCTTC. Protein product: CASSQSRWGYEQFF.

The rearrangement uses TRBV6-1 and TRBJ1-5, with no clear D. CDR1 is MNHNS, CDR2 SASEGT, per germline. V lost 8 bases to trimming and J lost 5 bases, with 13 bases between them. This CDR3 spans 13 amino acids. The CDR3 loop is CASGGNFDQPQHF. The CDR3 bases are TGTGCCAGCGGCGGTAATTTTGATCAGCCCCAGCATTTT.

A word on this clonotype: With a much larger clone just one base away, this may be a read error. The genes are TRBV5-1 and TRBJ1-4, with D unclear. CDR3 length equals 14 residues. V lost 0 bases, J lost 11 bases, and 14 bases lay in between. The V gene's germline CDR1 is SGHRS and CDR2 YFSETQ. This chain's CDR3 is CASSLDTMGGKLFF. Written as DNA, the CDR3 is TGCGCCAGCAGCTTGGACACCATGGGAGGGAAACTGTTTTTT.

This clonotype was counted between two and nine times. J is TRBJ2-1 and V is TRBV28; 9 positions match TRBD2. J gave up 12 bases and V 7 bases, and 7 bases lay outside the gene matches. This CDR3 is built from 12 residues. The germline V gene encodes CDR1 MDHEN and CDR2 SYDVKM. CDR3 sequence (DNA): TGTGCCAGCACCCCCGGCGGGAGGGCGCAGTTCTTC. This codes for CASTPGGRAQFF.